The 10 T cell receptor beta chains in this list originate from one sample, sequenced in a study of identical twins. One entry per CDR3 protein, called by TCRdb with MiXCR from the 5' RACE reads. The sample consists of approximately 240,000 distinct CDR3 sequences, over 13% of them appearing once. Sequenced input: memory (CD45RO+) T cells sorted from blood. These receptors were obtained from a woman younger than 35 in good health.

This clonotype was detected a few times. The CDR3 nucleotides are TGTGCCAGCAGTGTCTCGGGCGGAACGGACAATGAGCAGTTCTTC. It specifies CASSVSGGTDNEQFF. The chain recombines TRBV25-1 with TRBJ2-1; D not resolved. The germline gives CDR1 MGHDK, CDR2 SYGVNS. Trimming shortened V by 4 bases and J by 5 bases, and 15 bases separated the two germline ends. The CDR3 has 15 residues. Full variable domain (outside the CDR3, taken from reference TRBV25-1 and TRBJ2-1): EADIYQTPRYLVIGTGKKITLECSQTMGHDKMYWYQQDPGMELHLIHYSYGVNSTEKGDLSSESTVSRIRTEHFPLTLESARPSHTSQYLCASSVSGGTDNEQFFGPGTRLTVL.

This clonotype was counted between two and nine times. The chain recombines TRBV20-1 with TRBJ1-2; D is undetermined. Trimming took off 3 bases at V and 5 bases at J, with 7 bases between the two ends. Germline V gene sequence: CDR1 DFQATT, CDR2 SNEGSKA (reference sequence). This CDR3 has 11 residues. CDR3: CSAREGYGYTF. The CDR3 bases are TGCAGTGCTAGGGAGGGTTATGGCTACACCTTC.

There are many counts of this clonotype. This chain joins TRBV7-2 and TRBJ1-6; perhaps TRBD1 as D (5 bases). The ends were cut back, 5 bases at V and 0 bases at J, with 14 bases in the middle. CDR1 is SGHTA, CDR2 FQGNSA, per germline. CDR3 length: 17 amino acids. Here the CDR3 DNA reads TGTGCCAGCAGCCTGGGACGCGCGAGCTCCTATAATTCACCCCTCCACTTT. It translates to CASSLGRASSYNSPLHF.

A few counts support this clonotype. This chain uses TRBV18 with TRBJ2-7, with 9 bases aligning to TRBD1. Per the germline V gene, CDR1 is KGHSH and CDR2 is LQKENI. V dropped 6 bases and J dropped 6; count of bases not matched to a gene: 9. The CDR3 is 14 residues long. DNA of the CDR3: TGTGCCAGCTCCCAGGGACAGGGTATGATCGAGCAGTACTTC. It encodes CASSQGQGMIEQYF.

The V call is TRBV10-3, the J call TRBJ2-3; TRBD2 matches 7 bases. Germline V lookup: CDR1 ENHRY, CDR2 SYGVKD. Trimming cost V 5 bases and J 0 bases; bases outside gene matches: 2. The CDR3 length is 14 residues. CDR3 region: CAISLADSTDTQYF. The CDR3 coding sequence is TGTGCCATCAGTCTAGCGGATAGCACAGATACGCAGTATTTT.

The V and J genes are TRBV12-3 or TRBV12-4 and TRBJ2-3; TRBD2 aligns across 12 bases. The CDR3 runs to 16 residues. The V gene end was trimmed by 5 bases and the J gene end by 2 bases; junction bases not matched to a gene: 5. The CDR3 DNA is TGTGCCAGCAGTGTAAGACTAGCGGGAGTCACAGATACGCAGTATTTT. This translates into CASSVRLAGVTDTQYF.

This clonotype has only a few counts. The chain employs TRBV29-1 and TRBJ1-5; TRBD1 is a possible D gene (6 bases). The CDR3 totals 14 residues. Per germline, CDR1 SQVTM and CDR2 ANQGSEA. V dropped 6 bases and J dropped 5 bases, with 17 bases sitting between them. This CDR3 is CSVSTGFWDQPQHF. The CDR3 DNA is TGCAGCGTGAGTACAGGGTTTTGGGATCAGCCCCAGCATTTT.

This clonotype was observed many times. The genes are TRBV7-9 and TRBJ2-7; perhaps TRBD1 as D (5 bases). Germline CDR1 is SEHNR and CDR2 is FQNEAQ (reference sequence). Trimming took 1 base from V and 2 from J, leaving 9 bases between them. The CDR3 extends over 14 amino acids. The CDR3 loop reads CASSLGRDAYEQYF. The CDR3 region has the DNA TGTGCCAGCAGCTTAGGCAGGGATGCCTACGAGCAGTACTTC.

A few counts support this clonotype. The rearrangement uses TRBV5-1 and TRBJ1-1; perhaps TRBD1 as D (6 bases). Germline CDR1 and CDR2: SGHRS and YFSETQ. The CDR3 length is 16 residues. Trimming removed 4 bases at V and 0 bases at J, with 16 bases between. CDR3 sequence reads: CASSLGVGTMNTEAFF. The CDR3 region has the DNA TGCGCCAGCAGCCTGGGGGTCGGGACAATGAACACTGAAGCTTTCTTT.

The rearrangement uses TRBV4-1 and TRBJ2-3, with D possibly TRBD2 on 6 matching bases. CDR1 and CDR2 (germline): MGHRA, YSYEKL. There are 13 residues in the CDR3. Between the trimmed V and J ends, which lost 3 bases and 4 bases, there was a span of 8 bases. CDR3 DNA: TGCGCCAGCAGCCAGGCTAGCGCAGATACGCAGTATTTT. Residues: CASSQASADTQYF.